Below, 13 T cell receptor beta chains from the same sample are listed, as sequenced in a study of blood T cell repertoires in COVID-19. Data came from immunoSEQ multiplex PCR; TCRdb stores just in-frame clones and leaves some out. The sample includes over 200,000 clones, about 80% seen only once; the top ten take 2% to 3%. What was sequenced was peripheral blood. All receptors come from a woman in her 40s with active or convalescent COVID-19.

The chain uses TRBV15 and TRBJ2-1; 12 nucleotides line up with TRBD2. Germline CDR1 is LNHNV and CDR2 is YYDKDF (reference sequence). V was pared by 0 bases and J by 9 bases, with 12 bases of the junction left unmatched. This CDR3 comprises 18 residues. The CDR3 nucleotides are TGTGCCACCAGCAGAGATGGGGTGACTAGCGGGAGACATAGTGAGCAGTTCTTC. This gives the protein CATSRDGVTSGRHSEQFF.

The chain combines TRBV5-1 with TRBJ2-3; the match to TRBD2 covers 10 bases. The junction had 5 bases not matched to a gene; V was cut back by 4 bases and J by 0 bases. The CDR3 spans 16 residues. Germline lookup yields CDR1 SGHRS and CDR2 YFSETQ. DNA for the CDR3: TGCGCCAGCAGCCCCCGGACTAGCGGAAGCACAGATACGCAGTATTTT. It specifies CASSPRTSGSTDTQYF.

The V and J genes are TRBV29-1 and TRBJ2-3, with TRBD2 matching 9 bases. Germline V gene lookup returns CDR1 SQVTM and CDR2 ANQGSEA. V shed 6 bases and J 0 bases; nucleotides not matched to a gene: 7. This CDR3 comprises 15 residues. The CDR3, as DNA: TGCAGCGTGCCCCTAGCGGGGACTAGCACAGATACGCAGTATTTT. Protein sequence: CSVPLAGTSTDTQYF.

This sequence joins TRBV15 and TRBJ2-7; 7 bases agree with TRBD1. Germline CDR1 reads LNHNV; CDR2 reads YYDKDF (reference sequence). This CDR3 spans 14 amino acids. V lost 0 bases and J lost 5; bases outside the gene matches: 4. In DNA form, the CDR3 reads TGTGCCACCAGCAGAGATCTAGGGGGCGACGAGCAGTACTTC. It is translated as CATSRDLGGDEQYF.

This sequence joins TRBV6-1 and TRBJ2-7; D is undetermined. There are 13 residues in the CDR3. V lost 0 bases, J lost 2 bases, and 5 bases lay in between. Germline CDR1 is MNHNS and CDR2 is SASEGT. The DNA of the CDR3 is TGTGCCAGCAGTGAAGCGCCAGCCTACGAGCAGTACTTC. It yields the protein CASSEAPAYEQYF.

This clone was found a few times. CDR3 nucleotide sequence: TGTGCCAGCAGAGCCACAGGGACTGGAAACACCATATATTTT. Its protein is CASRATGTGNTIYF. This chain joins TRBV7-2 and TRBJ1-3; D perhaps matches TRBD1 (6 bases). V lost 6 bases and J 2 bases, leaving 11 bases between the germline ends. Germline CDR1 is SGHTA and CDR2 is FQGNSA. This CDR3 is built from 14 residues.

The CDR3 region is CASTRGTAIYYGYTF. DNA of the CDR3: TGTGCCAGCACCCGCGGGACAGCGATTTACTATGGCTACACCTTC. The J gene is TRBJ1-2, the V gene TRBV7-9, with 7 positions matching TRBD1. The CDR3 has 15 residues. Germline V gene data show CDR1 as SEHNR and CDR2 as FQNEAQ (reference sequence). V was pared by 7 bases and J by 3 bases, with 11 bases of the junction left unmatched.

CDR3 protein: CASSHPMGLAGGETQYF. The CDR3, as DNA: TGTGCCAGCAGCCACCCGATGGGACTAGCGGGAGGTGAGACCCAGTACTTC. This chain links TRBV4-2 with TRBJ2-5; 15 nucleotides align to TRBD2. The CDR3 runs 17 residues. Germline values: CDR1 LGHNA, CDR2 YNFKEQ. Trimming took 3 bases from V and 5 from J; bases not matched to a gene: 7.

J is TRBJ1-1 and V is TRBV4-1; 10 positions match TRBD1. J gave up 3 bases and V 4 bases, and 2 bases lay outside the gene matches. Germline V gene data show CDR1 as MGHRA and CDR2 as YSYEKL. CDR3 length: 14 residues. The CDR3, as DNA: TGCGCCAGCAGCCTTGGACAGGGGGACACTGAAGCTTTCTTT. It specifies CASSLGQGDTEAFF.

This clone has only a few counts. The chain uses TRBV28 and TRBJ2-5, with D tentatively TRBD1 (6 bases). CDR1 is MDHEN and CDR2 is SYDVKM in the germline V gene. V lost 5 bases and J lost 5, with 9 bases in between. The CDR3 has 12 amino acids. CDR3 in DNA: TGTGCCAGCAGTAACAGGGAGGAGACCCAGTACTTC. It codes for CASSNREETQYF.

The rearrangement uses TRBV19 and TRBJ2-5, with D possibly matching TRBD2 (7 bases). CDR1 is LNHDA, CDR2 SQIVND, per germline (reference sequence). V shed 6 bases and J shed 1 base, with 12 bases lying between them. The CDR3 has 14 amino acids. The CDR3 DNA follows: TGTGCCAGTAGCCCCCGGGGGGCCCAAGAGACCCAGTACTTC. Translating gives CASSPRGAQETQYF.

J is TRBJ1-2 and V is TRBV12-3 or TRBV12-4; 7 nucleotides agree with TRBD1. The ends lost 2 bases at V and 6 bases at J; junction bases unmatched: 0. This CDR3 is built from 12 residues. The CDR3 bases are TGTGCCAGCAGTTTACAGGGGGATGGCTACACCTTC. Translating gives CASSLQGDGYTF.

The chain has TRBV9 and TRBJ2-5; weak D call: TRBD2 (6 bases). Germline V gene sequence: CDR1 SGDLS, CDR2 YYNGEE. The V end was cut by 0 bases, the J end by 5 bases, with 14 bases between. This CDR3 contains 15 residues. DNA for the CDR3: TGTGCCAGCAGCGTAGCAGCCAGGGACTGGGAGACCCAGTACTTC. It translates to CASSVAARDWETQYF.